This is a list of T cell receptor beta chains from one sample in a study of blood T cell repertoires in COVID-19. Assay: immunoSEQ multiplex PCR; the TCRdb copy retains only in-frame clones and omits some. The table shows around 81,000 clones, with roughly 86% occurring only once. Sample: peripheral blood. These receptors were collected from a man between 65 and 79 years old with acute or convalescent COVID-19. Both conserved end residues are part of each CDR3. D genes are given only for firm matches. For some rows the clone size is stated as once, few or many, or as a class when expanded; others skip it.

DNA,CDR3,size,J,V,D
TGCGCCAGCAGCCAAGATCTTGTAGATTCACCCCTCCACTTT,CASSQDLVDSPLHF,.,TRBJ1-6,TRBV4-3,.
TGTGCCTGGAATCTTCGACGGAGCTATGGCTACACCTTC,CAWNLRRSYGYTF,.,TRBJ1-2,TRBV30,.
TGCGCCAGCAGCCAAGATGGACAGGGGAGTCAGCCCCAGCATTTT,CASSQDGQGSQPQHF,.,TRBJ1-5,TRBV4-1,TRBD1
TGTGCCAGCAGTTACCGGGAGGGGCGCTCCTATGGCTACACCTTC,CASSYREGRSYGYTF,.,TRBJ1-2,TRBV6-5,.
TGTGCCAGCAGTGAAGCCCCGGGCTCCTACAATGAGCAGTTCTTC,CASSEAPGSYNEQFF,.,TRBJ2-1,TRBV2,.
TGTGCCAGCACCGGCGGGGCGGGGGCAAAATACGAGCAGTACTTC,CASTGGAGAKYEQYF,.,TRBJ2-7,TRBV2,.
TGTGCCAGCAGTTCCCTGACAGGACAGGGCTACACCTTC,CASSSLTGQGYTF,.,TRBJ1-2,TRBV6-5,.
TGTGCCAGCAGCCAAGAGGGAGTCTGGTACGAGCAGTACTTC,CASSQEGVWYEQYF,.,TRBJ2-7,TRBV3-1/TRBV3-2,.
TGCAGCGTTGAAGCCCCGGGACTAGTCGACAATGAGCAGTTCTTC,CSVEAPGLVDNEQFF,.,TRBJ2-1,TRBV29-1,TRBD2
TGTGCCAGCAGCCCCCTCACAGGGGGCACTTCACCCCTCCACTTT,CASSPLTGGTSPLHF,.,TRBJ1-6,TRBV5-6,TRBD1
TGTGCCTGGAGTGTCGGGGGGGACGCTGAAGCTTTCTTT,CAWSVGGDAEAFF,few,TRBJ1-1,TRBV30,.
TGTGCCATCAGTGAGTCGGCGGGTACCTTAGCCAAAAACATTCAGTACTTC,CAISESAGTLAKNIQYF,once,TRBJ2-4,TRBV10-3,.
TGTGCCAGCACCCCGGACAGAGGGAACTATGGCTACACCTTC,CASTPDRGNYGYTF,.,TRBJ1-2,TRBV7-9,.
TGCGCCAGCAGCCAAACTCTTGGGGCGATGGGACAGGGAAAAAAGCAGTACTTC,CASSQTLGAMGQGKKQYF,.,TRBJ2-7,TRBV4-3,TRBD1
TGTGCCAGAAGCTTAGATAACAATGGACAGGATCACCAAGAGACCCAGTACTTC,CARSLDNNGQDHQETQYF,.,TRBJ2-5,TRBV7-5,.
TGTGCCAGCAGCTCCGACCCGACAGGGTGGGGCACAGATACGCAGTATTTT,CASSSDPTGWGTDTQYF,few,TRBJ2-3,TRBV11-2,TRBD1
TGTGCCAGCAGCCTTACTCTAGATCTTAATGAAAAACTGTTTTTT,CASSLTLDLNEKLFF,.,TRBJ1-4,TRBV5-5,.
TGTGCCAGCAGTTTAGGGGGCGACAATCAGCCCCAGCATTTT,CASSLGGDNQPQHF,few,TRBJ1-5,TRBV28,.
TGTGCCAGCAGCCAAATCAACTCGGGACTCCGTCCTCAAAAACAGTACTTC,CASSQINSGLRPQKQYF,.,TRBJ2-7,TRBV3-1/TRBV3-2,.
TGCAGCGTTGTTGCGGCTGGGGCCAACGTCCTGACTTTC,CSVVAAGANVLTF,once,TRBJ2-6,TRBV29-1,.
TGCAGCGTTGTTACTGATACCTACGAGCAGTACTTC,CSVVTDTYEQYF,.,TRBJ2-7,TRBV29-1,.
TGTGCCAGCAGTTACTCGTCAGGGGCCCTTGGTGAAAAACTGTTTTTT,CASSYSSGALGEKLFF,.,TRBJ1-4,TRBV6-2/TRBV6-3,.
TGTGCCAGCAGTTACCGGACAGGGGGCTATAGAAATGAGCAGTTCTTC,CASSYRTGGYRNEQFF,.,TRBJ2-1,TRBV6-2/TRBV6-3,TRBD1
TGCGCCAGCAGCTCCTCTGCGGGGGGAAGCTCCTACGAGCAGTACTTC,CASSSSAGGSSYEQYF,.,TRBJ2-7,TRBV5-1,TRBD2
TGTGCCAGCGGGGGACAGCCCTACAATGAGCAGTTCTTC,CASGGQPYNEQFF,.,TRBJ2-1,TRBV3-1/TRBV3-2,TRBD1
TGCAGCGTTGAAGGACTAGCGGGGGATAGCACAGATACGCAGTATTTT,CSVEGLAGDSTDTQYF,.,TRBJ2-3,TRBV29-1,TRBD2
TGTGCCAGCAGCTCGGGACAGGCAGTCACAGATACGCAGTATTTT,CASSSGQAVTDTQYF,.,TRBJ2-3,TRBV5-4,TRBD1
TGTGCCAGCAGTCCCTGGGACACTCGCAATCAGCCCCAGCATTTT,CASSPWDTRNQPQHF,.,TRBJ1-5,TRBV27,.
TGTGCCAGCAGCCCAGCCCGGACAGACAATGAGCAGTTCTTC,CASSPARTDNEQFF,.,TRBJ2-1,TRBV7-9,.
TGTGCCAGCAGACCCCCGCCGGGACAGGGGGCTGCAAACTATGGCTACACCTTC,CASRPPPGQGAANYGYTF,few,TRBJ1-2,TRBV28,TRBD1
TGTGCCAGCAGCTTCTGGGAGAGCACCTACGAGCAGTACTTC,CASSFWESTYEQYF,.,TRBJ2-7,TRBV7-9,.
TGTGCCAGCAGGCGGGACGGGTCCTACGAGCAGTACTTC,CASRRDGSYEQYF,.,TRBJ2-7,TRBV2,.
TGCGCCAGCACTCTGACAGGGGGCGCGGGCACTGAAGCTTTCTTT,CASTLTGGAGTEAFF,.,TRBJ1-1,TRBV4-3,TRBD1
TGTGCCAGCAACGCGATGAGACAGGGAGGAAGTGAAGCTTTCTTT,CASNAMRQGGSEAFF,.,TRBJ1-1,TRBV28,TRBD1
TGTGCCAGCAGTTACAGGGGACTCTATGGCTACACCTTC,CASSYRGLYGYTF,.,TRBJ1-2,TRBV6-5,.
TGTGCCAGCTCTCAGGGGTTCGGCGAGCAGTACTTC,CASSQGFGEQYF,.,TRBJ2-7,TRBV28,.
TGTGCCAGCAGTTCGACAGGGGGCGACTATGGCTACACCTTC,CASSSTGGDYGYTF,few,TRBJ1-2,TRBV28,TRBD1
TGTGCCAGCAGCTTATCCTGGGACAGGGGGTTCTATGAGCAGTTCTTC,CASSLSWDRGFYEQFF,.,TRBJ2-1,TRBV11-2,TRBD1
TGTGCCAGTAGGTTCAGCGGGGGGCTGAACACCGGGGAGCTGTTTTTT,CASRFSGGLNTGELFF,once,TRBJ2-2,TRBV19,TRBD2
TGTGCCAGCAGCTTAGCAGGGGGCAAGAACTATGGCTACACCTTC,CASSLAGGKNYGYTF,.,TRBJ1-2,TRBV7-8,TRBD1
TGTGCCACCCAACAGGTCGCCACCTACGAGCAGTACTTC,CATQQVATYEQYF,.,TRBJ2-7,TRBV6-5,.
TGTGCCAGCAGCTTGGAGGGGACAGGGCTTTCACCCCTCCACTTT,CASSLEGTGLSPLHF,.,TRBJ1-6,TRBV5-8,TRBD1
TGTGCCAGCAGTGAACTGGCGGCGCCTAGGAACACTGAAGCTTTCTTT,CASSELAAPRNTEAFF,.,TRBJ1-1,TRBV25-1,.
TGTGCCAGCCTTTTCACAGGGGCGAACACTGAAGCTTTCTTT,CASLFTGANTEAFF,.,TRBJ1-1,TRBV2,TRBD1
TGTGCCAGCAGTGAAATGACAGGGGTACCTCCTGACGAGCAGTACTTC,CASSEMTGVPPDEQYF,.,TRBJ2-7,TRBV2,TRBD1
TGTGCCAGCAGCCAAGATAGCACAGGTCGGAAGGTGTTTTTT,CASSQDSTGRKVFF,.,TRBJ2-2,TRBV14,.
TGCGCCAGCAGCATCGCCGGGACTAGCCCTTCGAATGAGCAGTTCTTC,CASSIAGTSPSNEQFF,.,TRBJ2-1,TRBV5-1,TRBD2
TGTGCCAGCTCACCCCTTGGGACTAGCGGACATAGCACAGATACGCAGTATTTT,CASSPLGTSGHSTDTQYF,.,TRBJ2-3,TRBV18,TRBD2
TGTGCCAGCAGTGAAGCGGACAGGACTAATTCACCCCTCCACTTT,CASSEADRTNSPLHF,.,TRBJ1-6,TRBV6-1,TRBD1
TGCGCCAGCAGCCAAGATAACGACAAGAGATATAGCAATCAGCCCCAGCATTTT,CASSQDNDKRYSNQPQHF,once,TRBJ1-5,TRBV4-1,.